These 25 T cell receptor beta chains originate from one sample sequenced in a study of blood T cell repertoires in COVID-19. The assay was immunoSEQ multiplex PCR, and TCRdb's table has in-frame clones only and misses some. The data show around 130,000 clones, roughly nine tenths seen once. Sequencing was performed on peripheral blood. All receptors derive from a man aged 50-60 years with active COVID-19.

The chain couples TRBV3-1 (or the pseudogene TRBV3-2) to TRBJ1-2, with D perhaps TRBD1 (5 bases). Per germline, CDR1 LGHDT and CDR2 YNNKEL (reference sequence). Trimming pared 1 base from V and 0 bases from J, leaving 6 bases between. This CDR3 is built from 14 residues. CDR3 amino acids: CASSQGTPNYGYTF. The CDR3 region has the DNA TGTGCCAGCAGCCAAGGGACACCTAACTATGGCTACACCTTC.

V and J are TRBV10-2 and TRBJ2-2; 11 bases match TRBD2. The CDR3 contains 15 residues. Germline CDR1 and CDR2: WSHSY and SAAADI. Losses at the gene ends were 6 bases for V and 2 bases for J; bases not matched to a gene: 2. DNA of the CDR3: TGCGCCAGCAGACTAGCGGGGGCAAACACCGGGGAGCTGTTTTTT. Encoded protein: CASRLAGANTGELFF.

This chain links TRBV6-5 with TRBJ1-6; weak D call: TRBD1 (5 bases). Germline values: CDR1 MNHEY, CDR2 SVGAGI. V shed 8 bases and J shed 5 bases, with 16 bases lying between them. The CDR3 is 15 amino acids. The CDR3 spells CASLLGGTNNSPLHF. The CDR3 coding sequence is TGTGCCAGCCTTCTCGGGGGTACCAATAATTCACCCCTCCACTTT.

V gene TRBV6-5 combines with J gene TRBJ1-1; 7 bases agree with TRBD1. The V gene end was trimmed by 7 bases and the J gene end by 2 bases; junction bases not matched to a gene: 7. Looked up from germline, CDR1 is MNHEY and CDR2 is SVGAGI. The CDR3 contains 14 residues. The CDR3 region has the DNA TGTGCCAGCATGCTAACAGGGGTCAACACTGAAGCTTTCTTT. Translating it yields CASMLTGVNTEAFF.

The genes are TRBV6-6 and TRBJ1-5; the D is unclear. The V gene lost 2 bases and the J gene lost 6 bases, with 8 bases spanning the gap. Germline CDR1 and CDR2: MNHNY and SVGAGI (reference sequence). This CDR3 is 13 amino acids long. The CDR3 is CASSYEGFQPQHF. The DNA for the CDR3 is TGTGCCAGCAGTTACGAGGGATTTCAGCCCCAGCATTTT.

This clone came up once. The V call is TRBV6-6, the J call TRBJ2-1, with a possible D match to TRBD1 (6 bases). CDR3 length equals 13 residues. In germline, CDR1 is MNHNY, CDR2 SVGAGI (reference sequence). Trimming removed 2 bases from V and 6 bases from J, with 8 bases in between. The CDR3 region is CASSYGQLNEQFF. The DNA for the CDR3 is TGTGCCAGCAGTTACGGACAGCTCAATGAGCAGTTCTTC.

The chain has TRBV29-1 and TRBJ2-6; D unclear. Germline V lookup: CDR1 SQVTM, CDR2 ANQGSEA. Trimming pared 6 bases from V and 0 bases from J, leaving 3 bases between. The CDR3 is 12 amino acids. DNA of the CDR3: TGCAGCGTGAGCTCTGGGGCCAACGTCCTGACTTTC. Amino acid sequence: CSVSSGANVLTF.

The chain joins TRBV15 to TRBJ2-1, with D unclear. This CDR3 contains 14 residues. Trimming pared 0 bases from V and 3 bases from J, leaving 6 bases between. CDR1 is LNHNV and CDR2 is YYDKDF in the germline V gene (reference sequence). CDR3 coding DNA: TGTGCCACCAGCAGAGAGGGCTACTACAATGAGCAGTTCTTC. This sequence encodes CATSREGYYNEQFF.

CDR3 nucleotides: TGTGCCAGCAGCTCGGACAGGATGGATGAGCAGTTCTTC. It translates to CASSSDRMDEQFF. The chain couples TRBV7-2 to TRBJ2-1, with TRBD1 matching over 7 bases. CDR3 length: 13 residues. V gave up 4 bases and J gave up 8 bases; unmatched junction bases: 5. Germline lookup yields CDR1 SGHTA and CDR2 FQGNSA.

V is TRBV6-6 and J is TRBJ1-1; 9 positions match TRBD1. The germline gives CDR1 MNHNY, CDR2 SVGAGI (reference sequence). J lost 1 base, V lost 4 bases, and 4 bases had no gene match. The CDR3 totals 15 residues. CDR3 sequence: CASSWRDRANTEAFF. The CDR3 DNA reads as TGTGCCAGCAGTTGGAGGGACAGGGCGAACACTGAAGCTTTCTTT.

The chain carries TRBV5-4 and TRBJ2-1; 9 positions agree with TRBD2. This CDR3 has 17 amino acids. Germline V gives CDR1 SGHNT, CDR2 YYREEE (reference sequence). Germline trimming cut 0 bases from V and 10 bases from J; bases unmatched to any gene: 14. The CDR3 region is CASSLAGAGGPFGEQFF. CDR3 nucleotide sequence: TGTGCCAGCAGCTTGGCCGGAGCGGGGGGTCCGTTTGGAGAGCAGTTCTTC.

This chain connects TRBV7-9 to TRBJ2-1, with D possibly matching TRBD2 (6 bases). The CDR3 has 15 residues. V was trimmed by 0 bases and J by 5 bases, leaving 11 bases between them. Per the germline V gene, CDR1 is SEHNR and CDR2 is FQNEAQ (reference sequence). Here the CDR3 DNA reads TGTGCCAGCAGCTTAGCGGGACTTGGGAACAATGAGCAGTTCTTC. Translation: CASSLAGLGNNEQFF.

The CDR3 reads CASRDRENEQFF. The CDR3 DNA reads TGTGCCAGCAGAGACAGGGAAAATGAGCAGTTCTTC. The genes are TRBV7-9 and TRBJ2-1, with TRBD1 matching over 7 bases. V was clipped by 6 bases and J by 7 bases; unmatched bases: 3. The length of the CDR3 is 12 residues. Germline CDR1 SEHNR, CDR2 FQNEAQ (reference sequence).

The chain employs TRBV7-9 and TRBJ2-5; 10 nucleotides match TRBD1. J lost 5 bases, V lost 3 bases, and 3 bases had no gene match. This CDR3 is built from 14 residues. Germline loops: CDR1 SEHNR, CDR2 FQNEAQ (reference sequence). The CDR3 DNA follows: TGTGCCAGCAGCTTTCCGGGACAGGGGGAGACCCAGTACTTC. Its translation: CASSFPGQGETQYF.

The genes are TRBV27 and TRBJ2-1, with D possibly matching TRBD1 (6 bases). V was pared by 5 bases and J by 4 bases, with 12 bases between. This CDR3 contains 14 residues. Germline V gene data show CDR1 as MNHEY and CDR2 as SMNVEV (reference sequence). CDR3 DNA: TGTGCCAGCAGTAACAGGGTCCCGTACAATGAGCAGTTCTTC. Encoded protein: CASSNRVPYNEQFF.

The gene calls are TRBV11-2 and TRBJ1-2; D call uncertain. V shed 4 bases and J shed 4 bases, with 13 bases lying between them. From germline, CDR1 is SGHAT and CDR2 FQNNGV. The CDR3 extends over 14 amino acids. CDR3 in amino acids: CASSSAATSYGYTF. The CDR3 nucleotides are TGTGCCAGCAGCTCCGCTGCTACTTCCTATGGCTACACCTTC.

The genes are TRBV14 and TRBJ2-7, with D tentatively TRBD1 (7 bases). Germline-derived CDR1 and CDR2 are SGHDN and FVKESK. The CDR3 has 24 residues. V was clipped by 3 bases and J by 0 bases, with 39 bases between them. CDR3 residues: CASSQATLTFSPGQISEGSYEQYF. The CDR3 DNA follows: TGTGCCAGCAGCCAGGCGACATTAACATTCTCCCCGGGACAGATCTCGGAGGGCTCCTACGAGCAGTACTTC.

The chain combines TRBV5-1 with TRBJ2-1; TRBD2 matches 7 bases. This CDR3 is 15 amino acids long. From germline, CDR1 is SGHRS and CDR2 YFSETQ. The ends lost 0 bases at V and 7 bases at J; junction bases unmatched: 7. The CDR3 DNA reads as TGCGCCAGCAGCTTGGATCCAGCGGGAAATAATGAGCAGTTCTTC. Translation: CASSLDPAGNNEQFF.

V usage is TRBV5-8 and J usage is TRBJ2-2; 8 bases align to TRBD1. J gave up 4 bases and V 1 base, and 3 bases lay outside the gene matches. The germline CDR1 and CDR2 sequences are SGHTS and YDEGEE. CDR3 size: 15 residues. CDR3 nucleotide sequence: TGTGCCAGCAGCTTGTATGGACAGGGCACCGGGGAGCTGTTTTTT. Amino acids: CASSLYGQGTGELFF.

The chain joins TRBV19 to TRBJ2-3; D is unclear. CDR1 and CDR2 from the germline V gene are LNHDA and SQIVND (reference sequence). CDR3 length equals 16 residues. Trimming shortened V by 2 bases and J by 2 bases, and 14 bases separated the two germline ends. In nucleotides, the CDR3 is TGTGCCAGTAGTATAACCCCTAGGTCCTTCACAGATACGCAGTATTTT. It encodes CASSITPRSFTDTQYF.

For the CDR3, the DNA is TGTGCCAGCAGCCGCCGCGACTCACCTAAAGTCAATGAGCAGTTCTTC. Its protein product is CASSRRDSPKVNEQFF. The chain carries TRBV28 and TRBJ2-1; D remains unclear. Germline V gene lookup returns CDR1 MDHEN and CDR2 SYDVKM. The length of the CDR3 is 16 residues. With 6 bases removed from V and 6 bases from J, the gap between germline ends came to 21 bases.

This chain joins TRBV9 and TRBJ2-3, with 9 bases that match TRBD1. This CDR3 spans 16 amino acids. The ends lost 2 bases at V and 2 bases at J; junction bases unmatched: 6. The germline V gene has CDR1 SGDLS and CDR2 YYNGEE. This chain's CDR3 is CASSVAGTGTTDTQYF. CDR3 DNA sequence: TGTGCCAGCAGCGTCGCCGGGACAGGGACCACAGATACGCAGTATTTT.

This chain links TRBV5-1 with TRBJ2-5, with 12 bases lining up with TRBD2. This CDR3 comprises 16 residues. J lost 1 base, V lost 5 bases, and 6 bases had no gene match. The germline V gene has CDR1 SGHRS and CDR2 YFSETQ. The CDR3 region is CASRPTTSGGQETQYF. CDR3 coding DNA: TGCGCCAGCAGGCCCACGACTAGCGGGGGCCAAGAGACCCAGTACTTC.

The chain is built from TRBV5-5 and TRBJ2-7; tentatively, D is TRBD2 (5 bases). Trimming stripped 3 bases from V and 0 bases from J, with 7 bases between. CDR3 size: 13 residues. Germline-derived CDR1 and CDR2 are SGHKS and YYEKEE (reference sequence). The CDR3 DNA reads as TGTGCCAGCAGCTCGGGATCCTCCTACGAGCAGTACGTC. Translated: CASSSGSSYEQYV.

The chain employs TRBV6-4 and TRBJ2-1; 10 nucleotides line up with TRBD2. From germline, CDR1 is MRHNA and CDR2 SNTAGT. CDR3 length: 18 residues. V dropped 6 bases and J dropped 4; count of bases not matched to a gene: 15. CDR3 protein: CASRRAGGPVDEYNEQFF. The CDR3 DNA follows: TGTGCCAGCAGAAGAGCGGGAGGGCCTGTGGACGAATACAATGAGCAGTTCTTC.